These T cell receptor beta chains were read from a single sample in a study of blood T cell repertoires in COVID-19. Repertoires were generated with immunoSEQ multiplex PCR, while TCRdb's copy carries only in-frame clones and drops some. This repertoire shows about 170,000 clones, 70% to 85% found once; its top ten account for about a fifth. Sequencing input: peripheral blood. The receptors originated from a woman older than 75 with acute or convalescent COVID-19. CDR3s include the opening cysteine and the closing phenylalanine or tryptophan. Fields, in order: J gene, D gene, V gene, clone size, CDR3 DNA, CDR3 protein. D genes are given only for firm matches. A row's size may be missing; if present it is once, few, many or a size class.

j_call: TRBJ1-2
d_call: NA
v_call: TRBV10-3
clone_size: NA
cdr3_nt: TGTGCCATCAGTGAGGACAGCTATGGCTACACCTTC
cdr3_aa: CAISEDSYGYTF

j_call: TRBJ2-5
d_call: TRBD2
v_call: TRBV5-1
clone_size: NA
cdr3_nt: TGCGCCAGCAGCTTGTCTAGCGGGAAAGAGACCCAGTACTTC
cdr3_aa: CASSLSSGKETQYF

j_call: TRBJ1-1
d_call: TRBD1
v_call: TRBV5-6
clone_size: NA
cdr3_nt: TGTGCCAGCAGCTTAGGGTCGCAAGGGGGCGAAGCTTTCTTT
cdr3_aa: CASSLGSQGGEAFF

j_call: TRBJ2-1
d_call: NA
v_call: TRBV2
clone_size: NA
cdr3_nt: TGTGCCAGCAGTGAATTGTTGAGCTCCTACAATGAGCAGTTCTTC
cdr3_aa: CASSELLSSYNEQFF

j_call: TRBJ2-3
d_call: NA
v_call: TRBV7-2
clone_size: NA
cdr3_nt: TGTGCCAGCAGCTTTCAGGGTAGGATTGGAACAGATACGCAGTATTTT
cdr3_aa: CASSFQGRIGTDTQYF

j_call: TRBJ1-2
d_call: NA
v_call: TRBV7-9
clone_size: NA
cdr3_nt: TGTGCCAGCTTGACGGAGTATGACTACACCTTC
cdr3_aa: CASLTEYDYTF

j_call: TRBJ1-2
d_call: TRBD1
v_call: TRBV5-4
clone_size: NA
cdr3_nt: TGTGCCAGCAGGGGTCAGGGGACAGTCAACTATGGCTACACCTTC
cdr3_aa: CASRGQGTVNYGYTF

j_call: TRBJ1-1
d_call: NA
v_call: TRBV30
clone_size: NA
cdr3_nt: TGTGCCCGCCTGGTCAGGGGGAACACTGAAGCTTTCTTT
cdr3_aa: CARLVRGNTEAFF

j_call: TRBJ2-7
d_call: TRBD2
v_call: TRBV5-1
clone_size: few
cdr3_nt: TGCGCCAGCAGCTTGGTTAGCGGGTTTGAGCAGTACTTC
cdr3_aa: CASSLVSGFEQYF

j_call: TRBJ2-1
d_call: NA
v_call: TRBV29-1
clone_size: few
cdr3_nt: TGCAGCGTTGACAGCCTAGCGTCAGACAATGAGCAGTTCTTC
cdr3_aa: CSVDSLASDNEQFF

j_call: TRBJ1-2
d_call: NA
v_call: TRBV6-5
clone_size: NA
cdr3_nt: TGTGCCAGCAGCCACGGGGAACAACCCTATGGCTACACCTTC
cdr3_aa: CASSHGEQPYGYTF

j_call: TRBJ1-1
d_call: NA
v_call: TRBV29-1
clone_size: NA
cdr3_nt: TGCAGCGTCGCAAGGGGAGGGGACACTCCTAACACTGAAGCTTTCTTT
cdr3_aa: CSVARGGDTPNTEAFF

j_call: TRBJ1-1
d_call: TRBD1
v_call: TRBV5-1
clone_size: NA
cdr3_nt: TGCGCCAGCAGCTTGAGGGGGCTAGGGACTGAAGCTTTCTTT
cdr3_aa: CASSLRGLGTEAFF

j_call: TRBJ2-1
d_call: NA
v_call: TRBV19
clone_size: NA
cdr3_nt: TGTGCCAGTAGTATGGTAGCGGACTCCTACAATGAGCAGTTCTTC
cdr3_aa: CASSMVADSYNEQFF

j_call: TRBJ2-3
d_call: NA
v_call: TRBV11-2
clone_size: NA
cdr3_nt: TGTGCCAGCAGCCCAAAAGCCCAGCGAACTCCCGAGGATACGCAGTATTTT
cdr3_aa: CASSPKAQRTPEDTQYF

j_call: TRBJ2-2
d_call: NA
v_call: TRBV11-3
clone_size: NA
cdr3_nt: TGTGCCAGCAGCTCTGACGGGTCCGGGGAGCTGTTTTTT
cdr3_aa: CASSSDGSGELFF

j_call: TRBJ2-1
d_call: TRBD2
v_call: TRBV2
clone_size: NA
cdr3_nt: TGTGCCAGCAGTGAAGCCAAGACTAGCGGGAGGGTAGCCTACAATGAGCAGTTCTTC
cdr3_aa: CASSEAKTSGRVAYNEQFF